This entry features one T cell receptor beta chain sequence. The data belong to a study of blood T cell repertoires in COVID-19. TCRdb's table, derived via immunoSEQ multiplex PCR, lists solely in-frame clones and lacks some. This table holds more than 150,000 clones, around 80% found once. The CDR3 consists of 15 residues. The germline CDR1 and CDR2 sequences are MNHNS and SASEGT. The ends lost 3 bases at V and 4 bases at J; junction bases unmatched: 6. This TCR came from a man in his 60s who had been exposed to COVID-19. The J gene is TRBJ1-3, the V gene TRBV6-1; 7 bases map to TRBD1. Material for sequencing was PBMCs or T cells enriched from blood (not recorded which). The CDR3 DNA is TGTGCCAGCAGTGATTCGACAGGGCCCGGAAACACCATATATTTT. Its translation: CASSDSTGPGNTIYF.